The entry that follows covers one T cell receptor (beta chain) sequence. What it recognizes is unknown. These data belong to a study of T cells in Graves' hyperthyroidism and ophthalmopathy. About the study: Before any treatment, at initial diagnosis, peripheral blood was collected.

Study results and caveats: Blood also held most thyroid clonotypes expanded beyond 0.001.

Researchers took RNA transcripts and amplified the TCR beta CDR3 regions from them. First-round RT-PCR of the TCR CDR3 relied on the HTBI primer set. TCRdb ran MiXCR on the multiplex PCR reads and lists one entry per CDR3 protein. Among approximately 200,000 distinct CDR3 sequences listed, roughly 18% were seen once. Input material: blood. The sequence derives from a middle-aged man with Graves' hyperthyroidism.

The CDR3 spells CASSLPKQETQYF. CDR3 nucleotides: TGTGCCAGCAGTTTACCCAAACAAGAGACCCAGTACTTC. V is TRBV28 and J is TRBJ2-5; D gene unclear. The CDR3 runs 13 residues. Germline CDR1 reads MDHEN; CDR2 reads SYDVKM. V lost 2 bases and J lost 2, with 6 bases in between.